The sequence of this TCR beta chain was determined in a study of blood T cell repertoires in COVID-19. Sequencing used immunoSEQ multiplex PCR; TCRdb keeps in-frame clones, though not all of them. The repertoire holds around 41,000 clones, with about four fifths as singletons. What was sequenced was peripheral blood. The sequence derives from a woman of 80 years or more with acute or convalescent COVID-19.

This CDR3 is CASSQEFSRGSNQPQHF. The DNA for the CDR3 is TGCGCCAGCAGCCAAGAGTTTTCCAGGGGTAGCAATCAGCCCCAGCATTTT. The chain has TRBV4-1 and TRBJ1-5, with D possibly matching TRBD1 (6 bases). From germline, CDR1 is MGHRA and CDR2 YSYEKL. The CDR3 length is 17 residues. The V end was cut by 0 bases, the J end by 0 bases, with 12 bases between.